The present T cell receptor beta chain was sequenced within a study of cytomegalovirus exposure and HLA in healthy donors. Turning to the study itself: There were under 140 million unique TCR beta sequences, drawn from about 190 million T cells, in an earlier analysis.

The V gene lost 2 bases and the J gene lost 7 bases, with 11 bases spanning the gap. Germline CDR1 SGHDN, CDR2 FVKESK. The CDR3 runs 13 residues. Study-level results: Upon later analysis, TCR association rates were observed to vary by HLA locus, being highest for DRB1 and lowest for HLA-C. While the bulk of TCR sequences proved rare, some public TCRs turned up in many donors.

Comments on this clone: Its target is not known.

Healthy donors of bone marrow made up the group. Primers: 60 Vbeta forward and 13 Jbeta reverse. The assay was immunoSEQ multiplex PCR, and TCRdb's table has in-frame clones only and misses some. This repertoire includes more than 100,000 clones. This chain connects TRBV14 to TRBJ1-1; possibly TRBD1 for D (6 bases). Sequenced material: PBMCs. This receptor was identified in a woman between 40 and 50 years old in good health and CMV-seronegative. CDR3 sequence (DNA): TGTGCCAGCAGCCAAATACAGGGTAATGAAGCTTTCTTT. It is translated as CASSQIQGNEAFF.